Here is one T cell receptor beta chain with its context. This sample was included in a study of cytotoxic CD8 clonotypes in ibrutinib-treated CLL. This CDR3 contains 19 residues. Germline V gene lookup returns CDR1 LNHDA and CDR2 SQIVND (reference sequence). The junction had 13 bases not matched to a gene; V was cut back by 3 bases and J by 0 bases. TCRdb keeps only in-frame clones here, not all; method: immunoSEQ multiplex PCR. Among 150,000 or so clones listed, 79% were seen once. V usage is TRBV19 and J usage is TRBJ1-5; TRBD1 agrees at 8 bases. This TCR was recovered from a human donor with chronic lymphocytic leukemia. The sample in question was PBMCs, obtained after 12 months of ibrutinib treatment. CDR3 in amino acids: CASSMTIRTGWNSNQPQHF. The CDR3 DNA reads TGTGCCAGTAGTATGACCATTCGGACAGGGTGGAATAGCAATCAGCCCCAGCATTTT.